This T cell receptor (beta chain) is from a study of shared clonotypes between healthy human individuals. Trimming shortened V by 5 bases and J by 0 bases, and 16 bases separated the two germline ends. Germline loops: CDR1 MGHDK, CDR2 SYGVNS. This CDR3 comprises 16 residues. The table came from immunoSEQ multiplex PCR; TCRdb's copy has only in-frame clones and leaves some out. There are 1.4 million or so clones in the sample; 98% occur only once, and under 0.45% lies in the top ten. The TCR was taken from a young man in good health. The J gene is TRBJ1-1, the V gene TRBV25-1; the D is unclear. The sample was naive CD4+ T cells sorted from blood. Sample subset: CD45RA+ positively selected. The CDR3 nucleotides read TGTGCCAGCAGTCCCCTGTTGGGCACCATGAACACTGAAGCTTTCTTT. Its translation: CASSPLLGTMNTEAFF.